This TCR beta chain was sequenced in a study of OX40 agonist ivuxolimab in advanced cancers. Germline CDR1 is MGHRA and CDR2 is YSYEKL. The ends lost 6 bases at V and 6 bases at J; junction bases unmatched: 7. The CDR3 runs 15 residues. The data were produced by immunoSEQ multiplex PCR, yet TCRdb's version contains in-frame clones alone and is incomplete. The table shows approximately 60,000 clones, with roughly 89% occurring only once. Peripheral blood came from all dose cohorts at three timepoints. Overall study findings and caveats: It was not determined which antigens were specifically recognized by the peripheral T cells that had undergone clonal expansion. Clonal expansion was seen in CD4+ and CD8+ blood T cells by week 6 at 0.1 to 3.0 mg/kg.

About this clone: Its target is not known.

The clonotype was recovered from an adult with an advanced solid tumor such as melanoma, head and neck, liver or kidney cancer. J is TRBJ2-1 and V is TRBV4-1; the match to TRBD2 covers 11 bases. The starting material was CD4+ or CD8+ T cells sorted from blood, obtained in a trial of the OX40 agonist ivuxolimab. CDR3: CASRLNSGRVNEQFF. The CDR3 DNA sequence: TGCGCCAGCAGACTAAATAGCGGGAGGGTCAATGAGCAGTTCTTC.